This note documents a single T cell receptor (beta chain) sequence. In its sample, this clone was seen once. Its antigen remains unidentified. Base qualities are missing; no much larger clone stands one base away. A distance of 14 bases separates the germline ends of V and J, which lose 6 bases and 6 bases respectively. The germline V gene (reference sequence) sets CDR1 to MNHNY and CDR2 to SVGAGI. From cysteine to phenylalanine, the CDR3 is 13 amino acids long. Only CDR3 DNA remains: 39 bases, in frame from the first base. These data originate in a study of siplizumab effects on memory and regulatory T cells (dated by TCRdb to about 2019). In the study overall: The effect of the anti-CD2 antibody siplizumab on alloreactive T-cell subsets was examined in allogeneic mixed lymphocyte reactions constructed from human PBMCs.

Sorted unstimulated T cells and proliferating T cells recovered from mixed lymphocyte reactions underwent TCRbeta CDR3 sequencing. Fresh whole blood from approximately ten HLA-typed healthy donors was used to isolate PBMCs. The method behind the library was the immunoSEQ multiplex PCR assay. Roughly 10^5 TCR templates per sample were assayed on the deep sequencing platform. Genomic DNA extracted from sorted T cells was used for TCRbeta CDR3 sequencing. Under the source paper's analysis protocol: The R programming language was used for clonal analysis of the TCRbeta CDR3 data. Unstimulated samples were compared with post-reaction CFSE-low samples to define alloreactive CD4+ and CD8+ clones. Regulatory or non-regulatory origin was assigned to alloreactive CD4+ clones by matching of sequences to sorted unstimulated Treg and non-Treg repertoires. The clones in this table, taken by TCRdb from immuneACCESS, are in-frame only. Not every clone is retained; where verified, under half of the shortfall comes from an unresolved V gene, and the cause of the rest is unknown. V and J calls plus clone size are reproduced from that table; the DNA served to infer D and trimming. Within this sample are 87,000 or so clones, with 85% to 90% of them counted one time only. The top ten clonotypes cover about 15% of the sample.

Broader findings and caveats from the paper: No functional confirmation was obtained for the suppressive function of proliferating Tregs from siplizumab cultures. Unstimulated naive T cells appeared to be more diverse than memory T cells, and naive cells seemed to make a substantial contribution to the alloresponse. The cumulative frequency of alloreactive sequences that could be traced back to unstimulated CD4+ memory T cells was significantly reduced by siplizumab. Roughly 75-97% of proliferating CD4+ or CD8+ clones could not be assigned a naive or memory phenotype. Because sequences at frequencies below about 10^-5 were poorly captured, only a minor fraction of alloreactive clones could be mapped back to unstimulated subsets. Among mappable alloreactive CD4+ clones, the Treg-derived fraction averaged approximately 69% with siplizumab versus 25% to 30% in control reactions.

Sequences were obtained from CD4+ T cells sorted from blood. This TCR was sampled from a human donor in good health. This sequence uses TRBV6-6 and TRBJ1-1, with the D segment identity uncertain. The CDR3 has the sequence CASSPPRGAEAFF. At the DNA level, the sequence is TGTGCCAGCAGCCCCCCGCGTGGGGCTGAAGCTTTCTTT.